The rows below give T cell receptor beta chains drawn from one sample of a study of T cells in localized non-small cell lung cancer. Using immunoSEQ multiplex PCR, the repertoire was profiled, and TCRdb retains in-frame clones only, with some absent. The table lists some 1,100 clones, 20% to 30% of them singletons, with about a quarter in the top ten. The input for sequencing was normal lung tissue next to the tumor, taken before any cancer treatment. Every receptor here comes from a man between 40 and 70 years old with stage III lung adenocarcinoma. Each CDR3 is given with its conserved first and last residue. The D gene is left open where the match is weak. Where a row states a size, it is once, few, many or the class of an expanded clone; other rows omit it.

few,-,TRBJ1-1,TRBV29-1,CSVSGGDLNTEAFF,TGCAGCGTTTCGGGGGGCGATCTGAACACTGAAGCTTTCTTT
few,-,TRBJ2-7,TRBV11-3,CASSEAGAGREQYF,TGTGCCAGCAGCGAAGCAGGGGCGGGTCGCGAGCAGTACTTC
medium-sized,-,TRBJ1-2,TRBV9,CASSEGRGVGYGYTF,TGTGCCAGCAGTGAAGGAAGGGGCGTAGGCTATGGCTACACCTTC
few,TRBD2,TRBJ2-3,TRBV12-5,CASAPTSGNTDTQYF,TGTGCTAGTGCCCCGACTAGCGGAAATACAGATACGCAGTATTTT
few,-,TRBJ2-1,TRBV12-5,CASTKLGSNNEQFF,TGTGCCAGCACTAAATTGGGCTCAAACAATGAGCAGTTCTTC
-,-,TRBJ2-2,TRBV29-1,CSVRENTGELFF,TGCAGCGTTCGGGAGAACACCGGGGAGCTGTTTTTT
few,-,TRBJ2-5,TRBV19,CASSGGGTLQETQYF,TGTGCCAGTAGTGGGGGGGGCACCTTACAAGAGACCCAGTACTTC
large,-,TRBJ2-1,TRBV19,CASSMGPLEHNEQFF,TGTGCCAGTAGTATGGGTCCCCTTGAACACAATGAGCAGTTCTTC
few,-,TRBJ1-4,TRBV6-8,CASSSRDEKLFF,TGTGCCAGCAGTTCAAGGGACGAAAAACTGTTTTTT
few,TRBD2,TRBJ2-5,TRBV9,CASSQLPSTSGKETQYF,TGTGCCAGCAGCCAGCTTCCCTCGACTAGCGGGAAAGAGACCCAGTACTTC
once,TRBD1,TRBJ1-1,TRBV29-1,CSVSGQGRTEAFF,TGCAGCGTTTCCGGACAGGGGAGGACTGAAGCTTTCTTT
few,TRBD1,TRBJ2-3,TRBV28,CASSAWTGPGDTQYF,TGTGCCAGCAGTGCTTGGACAGGGCCAGGAGATACGCAGTATTTT
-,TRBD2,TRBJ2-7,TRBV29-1,CSVSPGLAFEQYF,TGCAGCGTTTCCCCGGGACTAGCCTTCGAGCAGTACTTC
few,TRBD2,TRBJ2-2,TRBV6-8,CASRAGLAGVGTGELFF,TGTGCCAGCAGGGCTGGACTAGCGGGAGTCGGGACCGGGGAGCTGTTTTTT
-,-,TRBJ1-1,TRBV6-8,CASFKAGAGNTEAFF,TGTGCCAGCTTTAAGGCGGGGGCAGGGAACACTGAAGCTTTCTTT
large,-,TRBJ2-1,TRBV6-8,CASREFGSYNEQFF,TGTGCCAGCCGGGAGTTCGGCTCCTACAATGAGCAGTTCTTC
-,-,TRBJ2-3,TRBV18,CASSPDLGTDTQYF,TGTGCCAGCTCACCCGACCTAGGCACAGATACGCAGTATTTT
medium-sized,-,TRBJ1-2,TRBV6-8,CASKEGNYGYTF,TGTGCCAGCAAGGAAGGTAACTATGGCTACACCTTC
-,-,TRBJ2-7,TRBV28,CASSSLEGSYEQYF,TGTGCCAGCAGCTCGCTAGAGGGGTCCTACGAGCAGTACTTC
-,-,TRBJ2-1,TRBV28,CASRSPGVNEQFF,TGTGCCAGCAGATCCCCGGGGGTCAATGAGCAGTTCTTC
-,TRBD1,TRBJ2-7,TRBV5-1,CASSFGQGAMVAHSYEQYF,TGCGCCAGCAGCTTCGGACAGGGGGCGATGGTAGCCCACTCCTACGAGCAGTACTTC
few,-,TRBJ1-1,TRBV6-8,CASSYWNTEAFF,TGTGCCAGCAGTTACTGGAACACTGAAGCTTTCTTT
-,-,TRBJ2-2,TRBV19,CASSIGGRNTGELFF,TGTGCCAGTAGTATTGGTGGCAGGAACACCGGGGAGCTGTTTTTT
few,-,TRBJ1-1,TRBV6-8,CASSDKVRNEAFF,TGTGCCAGCAGTGATAAGGTCCGGAATGAAGCTTTCTTT
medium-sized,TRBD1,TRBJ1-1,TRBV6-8,CASSYSRDRGLNTEAFF,TGTGCCAGCAGTTACTCTCGGGACAGGGGTCTGAACACTGAAGCTTTCTTT
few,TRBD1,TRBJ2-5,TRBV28,CASSYRDRGYETQYF,TGTGCCAGCAGTTACCGGGACAGGGGTTATGAGACCCAGTACTTC
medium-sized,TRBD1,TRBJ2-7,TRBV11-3,CASSSRDRVHEQYF,TGTGCCAGCAGCTCGCGGGACAGGGTCCACGAGCAGTACTTC
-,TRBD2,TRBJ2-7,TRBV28,CASSFSGSKDEQYF,TGTGCCAGCAGTTTTAGCGGGAGTAAGGACGAGCAGTACTTC
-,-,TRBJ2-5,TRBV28,CASSVGRETQYF,TGTGCCAGCAGTGTTGGGAGGGAGACCCAGTACTTC
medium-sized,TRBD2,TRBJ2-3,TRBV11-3,CASSKHRGRDTDTQYF,TGTGCCAGCAGCAAACACCGCGGGAGGGACACAGATACGCAGTATTTT
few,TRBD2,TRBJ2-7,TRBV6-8,CASRLAGSSYEQYF,TGTGCCAGCAGGTTAGCGGGAAGCTCCTACGAGCAGTACTTC
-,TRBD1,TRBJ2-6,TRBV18,CASSPETGALLSGANVLTF,TGTGCCAGCTCACCCGAGACAGGGGCCCTTCTCTCTGGGGCCAACGTCCTGACTTTC
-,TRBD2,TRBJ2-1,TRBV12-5,CASGLGTSGSGEQFF,TGTGCTAGTGGTTTGGGCACTAGCGGGAGTGGGGAGCAGTTCTTC